These 8 T cell receptor beta chains were sequenced from one sample in a study of blood T cell repertoires in COVID-19. Here immunoSEQ multiplex PCR was the method, and the copy in TCRdb shows in-frame clones only, minus some. The table records around 180,000 clones, roughly 80% of them present only once. Sequenced material: peripheral blood. The receptor set was obtained from a woman younger than 45 with acute or convalescent COVID-19.

This sequence joins TRBV5-1 and TRBJ1-6; TRBD1 aligns across 7 bases. The CDR3 is 15 residues long. V shed 0 bases and J 6 bases; nucleotides not matched to a gene: 3. Germline V gene sequence: CDR1 SGHRS, CDR2 YFSETQ. The CDR3 loop is CASSLVGTVNSPLHF. The CDR3 bases are TGCGCCAGCAGCTTGGTAGGGACAGTTAATTCACCCCTCCACTTT.

The genes are TRBV27 and TRBJ2-1; no firm D call. The germline CDR1 and CDR2 sequences are MNHEY and SMNVEV (reference sequence). Trimming took 0 bases from V and 12 from J, leaving 12 bases between them. The CDR3 covers 13 residues. The CDR3 region is CASSLSIKLGQFF. The CDR3 bases are TGTGCCAGCAGTTTATCCATCAAACTCGGGCAGTTCTTC.

This clone was counted between two and nine times. The V and J genes are TRBV10-3 and TRBJ2-1; tentatively, D is TRBD1 (6 bases). With 2 bases removed from V and 8 bases from J, the gap between germline ends came to 13 bases. The CDR3 spans 14 residues. Germline CDR1 reads ENHRY; CDR2 reads SYGVKD. The CDR3 loop is CAISETVRQDEQFF. The CDR3, as DNA: TGTGCCATCAGTGAGACAGTAAGACAGGATGAGCAGTTCTTC.

This chain links TRBV7-6 with TRBJ2-1; tentative D call: TRBD2 (6 bases). The germline V gene has CDR1 SGHVS and CDR2 FNYEAQ. The CDR3 length is 14 residues. V was pared by 1 base and J by 8 bases, with 12 bases between. The CDR3 protein is CASSLGGDSDEQFF. As DNA, the CDR3 is TGTGCCAGCAGCTTAGGGGGGGACTCTGATGAGCAGTTCTTC.

This clone has only a few counts. The chain carries TRBV7-2 and TRBJ1-1; TRBD1 aligns across 11 bases. Germline assignment: CDR1 SGHTA and CDR2 FQGNSA. V dropped 1 base and J dropped 7; count of bases not matched to a gene: 2. The CDR3 consists of 14 residues. CDR3 nucleotides: TGTGCCAGCAGCTTAGGGGACAGGGGGAGTGAAGCTTTCTTT. Amino acids: CASSLGDRGSEAFF.

The chain joins TRBV27 to TRBJ2-7; 9 nucleotides match TRBD1. Germline V gene sequence: CDR1 MNHEY, CDR2 SMNVEV (reference sequence). This CDR3 has 13 residues. Trimming cost V 3 bases and J 12 bases; bases outside gene matches: 9. The CDR3 is CASSFSGTGTTYF. The DNA of the CDR3 is TGTGCCAGCAGTTTTTCCGGGACAGGGACGACGTACTTC.

The chain uses TRBV10-3 and TRBJ2-5; 13 bases are a match to TRBD2. V gave up 10 bases and J gave up 5 bases; unmatched junction bases: 7. CDR1 is ENHRY and CDR2 is SYGVKD in the germline V gene. The CDR3 extends over 14 amino acids. The CDR3 region is CATGTSGVGETQYF. In DNA, the CDR3 is TGTGCCACGGGGACTAGCGGGGTCGGGGAGACCCAGTACTTC.

The V and J genes are TRBV6-2 or TRBV6-3 and TRBJ1-1; tentatively, D is TRBD1 (5 bases). The CDR3 has 15 amino acids. CDR1 and CDR2 (germline): MNHEY, SVGEGT. V gave up 6 bases and J gave up 1 base, with 15 bases separating them. The chain's CDR3 is CASRPGHSPNTEAFF. DNA for the CDR3: TGTGCCAGCAGACCTGGACATTCCCCGAACACTGAAGCTTTCTTT.